These T cell receptor beta chains were read from a single sample in a study of shared clonotypes between healthy human individuals. Sequenced by immunoSEQ multiplex PCR; TCRdb stores in-frame clones only, minus some. The table lists 2 million to 3 million clones, 93% of them singletons. Sequenced sample: naive CD4+ T cells from PBMCs. These receptor sequences come from a man between 18 and 29 years old in good health. Some clones in this sample may be carry-over from other donors' samples. CDR3s include the opening cysteine and the closing phenylalanine or tryptophan. A D gene is named only where the DNA matches it firmly. Expanded clones get a size class; other rows say once, few or many, or leave the size out.

TRBD1 | 15 | TRBJ2-7 | TRBV5-6 | - | TGTGCCAGCAGCTTAATGGGGACAGGCCCCGACGAGCAGTACTTC | CASSLMGTGPDEQYF
TRBD1 | 14 | TRBJ2-7 | TRBV5-6 | - | TGTGCCAGCACTCGCGTCCGGGACAGATACGAGCAGTACTTC | CASTRVRDRYEQYF
TRBD2 | 15 | TRBJ2-1 | TRBV7-2 | - | TGTGCCAGCAGCTCATGGACTAGCGGGAGGGATGAGCAGTTCTTC | CASSSWTSGRDEQFF
- | 15 | TRBJ2-3 | TRBV19 | - | TGTGCCAGTAGTACCGCCCGGGACCCCGGGGATACGCAGTATTTT | CASSTARDPGDTQYF
- | 15 | TRBJ2-1 | TRBV29-1 | - | TGCAGCGTTGTACTTATGGGACACATTATCGATGAGCAGTTCTTC | CSVVLMGHIIDEQFF
- | 12 | TRBJ2-5 | TRBV4-1 | - | TGCGCCAGCAGCCAAGTAGGAGGGGCCCAGTACTTC | CASSQVGGAQYF
TRBD1 | 14 | TRBJ2-3 | TRBV7-3 | - | TGTGCCAGCAGCCGGACAGGGGCGAGAGATACGCAGTATTTT | CASSRTGARDTQYF
- | 14 | TRBJ2-7 | TRBV7-8 | - | TGTGCCAGCAGTCCCCTCCAGGCCACCTACGAGCAGTACTTC | CASSPLQATYEQYF
TRBD1 | 13 | TRBJ2-2 | TRBV2 | few | TGTGCCAGCAGGGGGACAGGGTCCGGGGAGCTGTTTTTT | CASRGTGSGELFF
- | 13 | TRBJ1-5 | TRBV28 | - | TGTGCCATTACAGGGTCCATGAATCAGCCCCAGCATTTT | CAITGSMNQPQHF
- | 16 | TRBJ2-5 | TRBV7-2 | - | TGTGCCAGCAGCCCTCGGGGAGGCGAACAGGGTAAGACCCAGTACTTC | CASSPRGGEQGKTQYF
- | 13 | TRBJ2-2 | TRBV9 | once | TGTGCCAGCAGCGACAAAATCACCGGGGAGCTGTTTTTT | CASSDKITGELFF
- | 16 | TRBJ2-3 | TRBV7-2 | - | TGTGCCAGCAGCTTAGCGACCTCGAGGGCCACAGATACGCAGTATTTT | CASSLATSRATDTQYF
TRBD1 | 15 | TRBJ1-5 | TRBV19 | - | TGTGCCAGTCGGGACAGGGGCAATAGCAATCAGCCCCAGCATTTT | CASRDRGNSNQPQHF
TRBD1 | 15 | TRBJ2-7 | TRBV6-5 | - | TGTGCCAGCAGTTACACAGGGGGCACAACGTACGAGCAGTACTTC | CASSYTGGTTYEQYF
- | 15 | TRBJ2-5 | TRBV2 | - | TGTGCCAGCAGTGGGGGCGGGACTTACCAAGAGACCCAGTACTTC | CASSGGGTYQETQYF
TRBD1 | 13 | TRBJ1-2 | TRBV6-5 | - | TGTGCCAGCAGTCAGGGACAGGGGGATGGCTACACCTTC | CASSQGQGDGYTF
- | 14 | TRBJ2-1 | TRBV5-1 | - | TGCGCCAGCAGCCTGGGGGCCTCCTACAATGAGCAGTTCTTC | CASSLGASYNEQFF
TRBD1 | 15 | TRBJ1-1 | TRBV5-6 | - | TGTGCCAGCAGCCGCCCGGGACAGGGGGCCTCTGAAGCTTTCTTT | CASSRPGQGASEAFF
TRBD2 | 15 | TRBJ2-3 | TRBV6-6 | - | TGTGCCAGCACAACGACTAGCGATAGCACAGATACGCAGTATTTT | CASTTTSDSTDTQYF
- | 13 | TRBJ2-1 | TRBV2 | - | TGTGCCAGCAGTGCTAACCACTACAATGAGCAGTTCTTC | CASSANHYNEQFF
TRBD1 | 16 | TRBJ1-1 | TRBV28 | - | TGTGCCAGCAGCACAATAGGGACAGGCGGGAAGGCTGAAGCTTTCTTT | CASSTIGTGGKAEAFF
- | 8 | TRBJ2-7 | TRBV5-1 | once | TGCGCCAGCAGCTCGGGGTACTTC | CASSSGYF
TRBD2 | 17 | TRBJ2-1 | TRBV18 | - | TGTGCCAGCTCACCCTCCGCGGGAGGGAGGGGGGTAAATGAGCAGTTCTTC | CASSPSAGGRGVNEQFF
TRBD2 | 15 | TRBJ2-3 | TRBV5-4 | - | TGTGCCAGCAGCTTGAGCGGGATAGGGGCAGATACGCAGTATTTT | CASSLSGIGADTQYF